The 29 T cell receptor beta chains below come from one sample, sequenced in a study of cytomegalovirus exposure and HLA in healthy donors. PCR used 60 Vbeta primers and 13 Jbeta primers. TCRdb's table, derived via immunoSEQ multiplex PCR, lists solely in-frame clones and lacks some. The sample contains more than 95,000 clones, about 81% of which appear only once. Sequences were obtained from PBMCs. These receptors were taken from a woman aged 45 to 65 in good health and CMV-seropositive.

This sequence joins TRBV6-1 and TRBJ2-7; tentative D call: TRBD1 (6 bases). The germline V gene encodes CDR1 MNHNS and CDR2 SASEGT. V lost 6 bases, J lost 0 bases, and 12 bases lay in between. This CDR3 is 14 amino acids long. Here the CDR3 reads CASRRGMISYEQYF. The CDR3 bases are TGTGCCAGCAGGAGGGGGATGATCTCCTACGAGCAGTACTTC.

CDR3 loop: CASSLWLAGGTQETQYF. CDR3 bases: TGCGCCAGCAGCTTGTGGCTAGCGGGAGGGACCCAAGAGACCCAGTACTTC. The J gene is TRBJ2-5, the V gene TRBV5-1; TRBD2 agrees at 12 bases. The CDR3 runs to 17 residues. The germline V gene encodes CDR1 SGHRS and CDR2 YFSETQ. The V segment lost 1 base and the J segment 1 base; nucleotides outside the gene matches: 5. Looking up the rest from reference TRBV5-1 and TRBJ2-5 gives the full variable domain: KAGVTQTPRYLIKTRGQQVTLSCSPISGHRSVSWYQQTPGQGLQFLFEYFSETQRNKGNFPGRFSGRQFSNSRSEMNVSTLELGDSALYLCASSLWLAGGTQETQYFGPGTRLLVL.

The chain joins TRBV7-2 to TRBJ2-7; D ambiguous. Trimming took 1 base from V and 3 from J, leaving 10 bases between them. Looked up from germline, CDR1 is SGHTA and CDR2 is FQGNSA. The CDR3 has 14 residues. CDR3 sequence (DNA): TGTGCCAGCAGCTTAGAGAACTCGATCTACGAGCAGTACTTC. Translated, it gives CASSLENSIYEQYF. The entire variable domain, with the rest obtained from reference TRBV7-2 and TRBJ2-7, is as follows: GAGVSQSPSNKVTEKGKDVELRCDPISGHTALYWYRQSLGQGLEFLIYFQGNSAPDKSGLPSDRFSAERTGGSVSTLTIQRTQQEDSAVYLCASSLENSIYEQYFGPGTRLTVT.

The genes are TRBV19 and TRBJ1-6; 7 bases agree with TRBD1. Unmatched junction bases numbered 4, after V lost 8 bases and J lost 6 bases. CDR1 is LNHDA and CDR2 is SQIVND in the germline V gene (reference sequence). The CDR3 loop spans 13 amino acids. Here the CDR3 reads CASRQGLNSPLHF. In nucleotides, the CDR3 is TGTGCCAGTCGACAGGGCCTTAATTCACCCCTCCACTTT.

This clone was seen repeatedly, ten times or more. The genes are TRBV4-1 and TRBJ1-1, with D possibly TRBD1 on 5 matching bases. CDR1 is MGHRA, CDR2 YSYEKL, per germline. The germline V and J ends were trimmed by 4 bases and 6 bases, with 12 bases remaining between them. This CDR3 spans 13 amino acids. CDR3 region: CASSPTPGSEAFF. DNA for the CDR3: TGCGCCAGCAGCCCTACACCAGGGTCTGAAGCTTTCTTT.

The chain's CDR3 is CASSPGQGWGETQYF. The CDR3 DNA follows: TGTGCCAGCAGCCCCGGACAGGGCTGGGGAGAGACCCAGTACTTC. The chain links TRBV7-6 to TRBJ2-5; 8 bases line up with TRBD1. The CDR3 extends over 15 amino acids. The germline gives CDR1 SGHVS, CDR2 FNYEAQ. The junction had 9 bases not matched to a gene; V was cut back by 5 bases and J by 4 bases.

This clone has only a few counts. The genes are TRBV7-2 and TRBJ2-7; possible D gene TRBD2, 7 bases. With 1 base removed from V and 3 bases from J, the gap between germline ends came to 13 bases. The CDR3 covers 15 residues. Germline CDR1 and CDR2: SGHTA and FQGNSA. CDR3 coding DNA: TGTGCCAGCAGCTTAGAGGGGGGGTTAAACTACGAGCAGTACTTC. Translating gives CASSLEGGLNYEQYF.

The chain employs TRBV4-1 and TRBJ2-7; 7 nucleotides agree with TRBD1. CDR1 MGHRA and CDR2 YSYEKL come from the germline V gene. The CDR3 covers 15 residues. Unmatched junction bases numbered 6, after V lost 4 bases and J lost 0 bases. For the CDR3, the DNA is TGCGCCAGCAGCCCGGGACAGATAGGCTCCTACGAGCAGTACTTC. Translating gives CASSPGQIGSYEQYF.

This chain joins TRBV6-4 and TRBJ1-1, with 11 bases identical to TRBD1. The ends lost 5 bases at V and 4 bases at J; junction bases unmatched: 15. The CDR3 is 18 amino acids. Germline V CDR1 and CDR2: MRHNA, SNTAGT. CDR3 residues: CASSNPDRGPRVGTEAFF. The CDR3, as DNA: TGTGCCAGCAGTAACCCGGACAGGGGGCCCCGGGTGGGCACTGAAGCTTTCTTT.

With regard to this clone: This same CDR3 is encoded by further DNA sequences in the sample. The chain is built from TRBV11-2 and TRBJ2-1; 10 bases match TRBD2. Per the germline V gene, CDR1 is SGHAT and CDR2 is FQNNGV. Trimming at V came to 5 bases and at J to 4 bases, leaving 5 bases not matched to a gene. The CDR3 length is 15 residues. CDR3 bases: TGTGCCAGCAGCCCCCTAGCGGGGGCATACAATGAGCAGTTCTTC. It encodes CASSPLAGAYNEQFF.

The chain uses TRBV5-1 and TRBJ1-4, with 9 bases aligning to TRBD1. Unmatched junction bases numbered 15, after V lost 6 bases and J lost 6 bases. Germline V gene lookup returns CDR1 SGHRS and CDR2 YFSETQ. CDR3 size: 17 residues. The CDR3 region has the DNA TGCGCCAGCACCCAGGGGACAGGGCGTCAAGGGGATGAAAAACTGTTTTTT. This encodes CASTQGTGRQGDEKLFF.

The sample holds a few counts of this clone. This sequence joins TRBV10-3 and TRBJ2-5, with D maybe TRBD1 (6 bases). V was shortened by 0 bases and J by 4 bases, with 12 bases between the two germline ends. The CDR3 runs 15 residues. Germline lookup yields CDR1 ENHRY and CDR2 SYGVKD. The chain's CDR3 is CAISESRSGVETQYF. For the CDR3, the DNA is TGTGCCATCAGTGAGTCAAGGTCAGGGGTAGAGACCCAGTACTTC.

This rearrangement joins TRBV11-2 to TRBJ1-4; 7 nucleotides agree with TRBD1. The CDR3 is 15 amino acids. Trimming took 5 bases from V and 2 from J; bases not matched to a gene: 5. Germline values: CDR1 SGHAT, CDR2 FQNNGV. CDR3 region: CASSPRQGTNEKLFF. The CDR3 region has the DNA TGTGCCAGCAGCCCTAGACAGGGTACTAATGAAAAACTGTTTTTT.

The chain is built from TRBV30 and TRBJ2-2; D is undetermined. Looked up from germline, CDR1 is GTSNPN and CDR2 is SVGIG (reference sequence). Trimming pared 1 base from V and 0 bases from J, leaving 9 bases between. The CDR3 sequence is 15 residues long. CDR3: CAWSGAAANTGELFF. CDR3 bases: TGTGCCTGGAGTGGGGCAGCCGCGAACACCGGGGAGCTGTTTTTT.

The count of this clone is one. The J gene is TRBJ2-3, the V gene TRBV18; tentative D call: TRBD2 (5 bases). The germline V gene has CDR1 KGHSH and CDR2 LQKENI. Trimming removed 5 bases at V and 1 base at J, with 16 bases between. CDR3 size: 16 residues. The CDR3 bases are TGTGCCAGCTCAGAATTCGGGAACGGTGGCACAGATACGCAGTATTTT. Its protein is CASSEFGNGGTDTQYF.

The chain carries TRBV7-8 and TRBJ1-4; maybe TRBD1 (5 bases). CDR1 and CDR2 from the germline V gene are SGHVS and FQNEAQ. This CDR3 has 15 residues. V was cut by 4 bases and J by 0 bases, with 9 bases left in between. The CDR3 nucleotides are TGTGCCAGCAGCTCGCTAGGGGCAACTAATGAAAAACTGTTTTTT. It specifies CASSSLGATNEKLFF.

The V and J genes are TRBV7-9 and TRBJ2-5; D perhaps matches TRBD2 (6 bases). This CDR3 has 13 amino acids. Trimming took off 3 bases at V and 1 base at J, with 6 bases between the two ends. Germline loops: CDR1 SEHNR, CDR2 FQNEAQ (reference sequence). CDR3 nucleotide sequence: TGTGCCAGCAGCTTCGGGGGCCAAGAGACCCAGTACTTC. Protein: CASSFGGQETQYF.

About this clone itself: The junction departs from germline at one end; a sequencing error may be responsible. The chain employs TRBV29-1 and TRBJ2-7; a weak D match, TRBD1 (6 bases). The CDR3 contains 14 residues. Looked up from germline, CDR1 is SQVTM and CDR2 is ANQGSEA. The CDR3 protein is CSVGPKGVINDQYF. The CDR3 DNA reads TGCAGCGTTGGCCCAAAGGGGGTAATCAACGATCAGTACTTC.

The sample holds a few counts of this clone. The chain carries TRBV7-9 and TRBJ1-3; 10 bases align to TRBD1. CDR1 is SEHNR and CDR2 is FQNEAQ in the germline V gene (reference sequence). The CDR3 contains 16 residues. V shed 5 bases and J 4 bases; nucleotides not matched to a gene: 8. CDR3 amino acids: CASSPGTGAFGNTIYF. The CDR3 nucleotides read TGTGCCAGCAGCCCCGGGACAGGGGCCTTCGGAAACACCATATATTTT.

This clone was seen just once. The chain carries TRBV19 and TRBJ2-3, with 8 bases matching TRBD1. V gave up 5 bases and J gave up 1 base; unmatched junction bases: 8. The CDR3 has 16 amino acids. Germline CDR1 is LNHDA and CDR2 is SQIVND (reference sequence). The CDR3 DNA follows: TGTGCCAGTAGTGCGACAGGGGCGGTGGGCACAGATACGCAGTATTTT. As protein: CASSATGAVGTDTQYF. The complete variable domain, with remaining parts taken from reference TRBV19 and TRBJ2-3, reads DGGITQSPKYLFRKEGQNVTLSCEQNLNHDAMYWYRQDPGQGLRLIYYSQIVNDFQKGDIAEGYSVSREKKESFPLTVTSAQKNPTAFYLCASSATGAVGTDTQYFGPGTRLTVL.

This chain joins TRBV4-3 and TRBJ1-1; D unresolved. Germline CDR1 LGHNA, CDR2 YSLEER. This CDR3 has 14 residues. Trimming stripped 2 bases from V and 1 base from J, with 8 bases between. The CDR3 spells CASSQRTGNTEAFF. CDR3 bases: TGCGCCAGCAGCCAACGGACTGGGAACACTGAAGCTTTCTTT.

This chain links TRBV7-8 with TRBJ2-7; a possible D gene is TRBD1 (5 bases). The V gene's germline CDR1 is SGHVS and CDR2 FQNEAQ. The germline V and J ends were trimmed by 5 bases and 6 bases, with 14 bases remaining between them. CDR3 length: 13 residues. The CDR3 reads CASSPLRQSEQYF. CDR3 bases: TGTGCCAGCAGCCCCCTTAGACAGTCCGAGCAGTACTTC.

V is TRBV25-1 and J is TRBJ1-6; TRBD1 matches 8 bases. The CDR3 totals 15 residues. Trimming removed 2 bases from V and 7 bases from J; junction bases left unmatched: 4. Germline V gives CDR1 MGHDK, CDR2 SYGVNS. The CDR3 nucleotides read TGTGCCAGCAGTGAAGTGGACAGGGTGAATTCACCCCTCCACTTT. It encodes CASSEVDRVNSPLHF.

This clone has more than one count but fewer than ten. The chain carries TRBV19 and TRBJ1-2; D ambiguous. Germline V gene data show CDR1 as LNHDA and CDR2 as SQIVND (reference sequence). This CDR3 comprises 14 residues. Deletions cut 4 bases from V and 5 bases from J, with 14 bases between. The CDR3 coding sequence is TGTGCCAGTAGTACCCCCGCGGGAAGATATGGCTACACCTTC. This encodes CASSTPAGRYGYTF.

The rearrangement uses TRBV19 and TRBJ1-2; TRBD1 matches at 7 bases. The CDR3 has 12 amino acids. The germline CDR1 and CDR2 sequences are LNHDA and SQIVND (reference sequence). V lost 10 bases to trimming and J lost 3 bases; unmatched junction nucleotides: 5. The CDR3 here is CATSDRDYGYTF. The DNA for the CDR3 is TGTGCCACCTCAGACAGGGACTATGGCTACACCTTC.

The genes are TRBV29-1 and TRBJ2-5, with 9 bases that match TRBD1. The CDR3 length is 17 residues. Unmatched junction bases numbered 16, after V lost 1 base and J lost 7 bases. CDR1 SQVTM and CDR2 ANQGSEA come from the germline V gene. The DNA of the CDR3 is TGCAGCGTTGAAGGTACCCCTAGTGGGACAGGGCAGGGGACCCAGTACTTC. It translates to CSVEGTPSGTGQGTQYF.

The V and J genes are TRBV9 and TRBJ1-6; tentative D call: TRBD1 (5 bases). The CDR3 is 15 amino acids. Germline assignment: CDR1 SGDLS and CDR2 YYNGEE. The germline V and J ends were trimmed by 0 bases and 6 bases, with 10 bases remaining between them. In DNA, the CDR3 is TGTGCCAGCAGCGTAGTCGACAGCATTAATTCACCCCTCCACTTT. Amino acids: CASSVVDSINSPLHF.

CDR3 loop: CASSAASGGAGETQYF. Here the CDR3 DNA reads TGTGCCAGCAGCGCCGCTAGCGGGGGGGCGGGGGAGACCCAGTACTTC. The J gene is TRBJ2-5, the V gene TRBV7-6; 12 positions match TRBD2. Unmatched junction bases numbered 9, after V lost 5 bases and J lost 5 bases. Germline V CDR1 and CDR2: SGHVS, FNYEAQ. This CDR3 is built from 16 residues.

The chain is built from TRBV10-3 and TRBJ2-3; 9 positions agree with TRBD2. Germline-derived CDR1 and CDR2 are ENHRY and SYGVKD. This CDR3 has 20 amino acids. The trim removed 5 bases at V and 1 base at J, leaving 19 bases unmatched. CDR3 amino acids: CAISLPKDSGSSHGTDTQYF. CDR3 DNA: TGTGCCATCAGTTTACCAAAGGATAGCGGGAGTTCCCACGGCACAGATACGCAGTATTTT.